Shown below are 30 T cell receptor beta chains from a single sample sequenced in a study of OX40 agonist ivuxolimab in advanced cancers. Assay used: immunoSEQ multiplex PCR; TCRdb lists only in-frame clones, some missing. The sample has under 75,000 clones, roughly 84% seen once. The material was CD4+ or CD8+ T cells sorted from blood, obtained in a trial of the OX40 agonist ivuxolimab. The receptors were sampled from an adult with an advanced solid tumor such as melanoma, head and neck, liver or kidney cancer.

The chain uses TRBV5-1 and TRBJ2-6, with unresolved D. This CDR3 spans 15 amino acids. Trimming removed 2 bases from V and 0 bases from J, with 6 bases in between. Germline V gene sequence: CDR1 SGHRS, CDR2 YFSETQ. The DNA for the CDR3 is TGCGCCAGCAGCTTTGCGCCCTCTGGGGCCAACGTCCTGACTTTC. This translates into CASSFAPSGANVLTF.

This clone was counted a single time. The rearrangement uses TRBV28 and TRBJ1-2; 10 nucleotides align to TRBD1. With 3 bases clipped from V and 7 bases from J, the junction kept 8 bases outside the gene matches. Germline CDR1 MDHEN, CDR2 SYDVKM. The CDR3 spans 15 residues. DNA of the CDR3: TGTGCCAGCAGTTTGACCGGGACAGGGGCAATTGGCTACACCTTC. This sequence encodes CASSLTGTGAIGYTF.

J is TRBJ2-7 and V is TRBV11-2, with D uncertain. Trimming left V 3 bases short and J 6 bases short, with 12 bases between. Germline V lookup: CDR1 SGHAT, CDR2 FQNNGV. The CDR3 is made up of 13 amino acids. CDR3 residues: CASSFSETLEQYF. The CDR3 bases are TGTGCCAGCAGCTTCTCAGAAACTCTCGAGCAGTACTTC.

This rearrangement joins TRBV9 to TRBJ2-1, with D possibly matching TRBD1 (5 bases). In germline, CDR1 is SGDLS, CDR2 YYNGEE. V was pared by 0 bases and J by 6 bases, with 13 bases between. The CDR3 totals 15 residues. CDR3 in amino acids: CASSVGSRGGNEQFF. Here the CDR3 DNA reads TGTGCCAGCAGCGTAGGTAGTAGGGGCGGCAATGAGCAGTTCTTC.

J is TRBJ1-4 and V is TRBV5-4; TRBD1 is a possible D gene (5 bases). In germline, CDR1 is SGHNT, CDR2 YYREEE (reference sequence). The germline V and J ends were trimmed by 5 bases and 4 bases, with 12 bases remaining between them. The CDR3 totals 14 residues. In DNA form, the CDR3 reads TGTGCCAGCAGACCCCGGGACGGTAATGAAAAACTGTTTTTT. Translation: CASRPRDGNEKLFF.

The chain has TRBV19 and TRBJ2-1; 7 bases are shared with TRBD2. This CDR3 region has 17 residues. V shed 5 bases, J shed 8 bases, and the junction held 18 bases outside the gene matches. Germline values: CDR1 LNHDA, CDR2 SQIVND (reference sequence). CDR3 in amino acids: CASSGRGDGLGSDEQFF. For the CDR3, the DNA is TGTGCCAGTAGTGGACGGGGGGACGGTTTAGGGTCCGATGAGCAGTTCTTC.

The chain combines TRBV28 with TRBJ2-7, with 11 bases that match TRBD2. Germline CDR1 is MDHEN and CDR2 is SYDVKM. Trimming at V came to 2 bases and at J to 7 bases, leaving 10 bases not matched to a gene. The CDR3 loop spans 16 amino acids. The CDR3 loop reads CASSLKRASGRWEQYF. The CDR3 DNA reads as TGTGCCAGCAGTTTAAAGAGGGCTAGCGGGAGGTGGGAGCAGTACTTC.

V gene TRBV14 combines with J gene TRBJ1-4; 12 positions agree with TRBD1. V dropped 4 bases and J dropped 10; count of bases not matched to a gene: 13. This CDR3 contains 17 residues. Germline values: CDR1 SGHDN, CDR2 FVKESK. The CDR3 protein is CASSPHNRDRGRGKLFF. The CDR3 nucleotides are TGTGCCAGCAGCCCCCACAACCGGGACAGGGGGCGCGGAAAACTGTTTTTT.

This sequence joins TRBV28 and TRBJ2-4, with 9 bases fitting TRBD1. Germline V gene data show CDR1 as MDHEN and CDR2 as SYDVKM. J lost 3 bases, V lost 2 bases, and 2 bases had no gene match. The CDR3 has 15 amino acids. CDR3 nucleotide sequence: TGTGCCAGCAGTTTAGCGACAGGGGGCAAAAACATTCAGTACTTC. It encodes CASSLATGGKNIQYF.

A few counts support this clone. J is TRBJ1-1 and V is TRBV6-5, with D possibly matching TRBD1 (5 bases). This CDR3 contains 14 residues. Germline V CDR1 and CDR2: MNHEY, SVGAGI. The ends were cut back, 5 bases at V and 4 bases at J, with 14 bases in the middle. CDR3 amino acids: CASSVQGRGTEAFF. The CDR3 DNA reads TGTGCCAGCAGTGTCCAGGGTCGGGGCACTGAAGCTTTCTTT.

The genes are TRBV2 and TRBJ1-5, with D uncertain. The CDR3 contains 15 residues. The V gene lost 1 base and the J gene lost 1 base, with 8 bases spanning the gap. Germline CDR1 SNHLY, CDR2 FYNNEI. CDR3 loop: CASSEVVRSNQPQHF. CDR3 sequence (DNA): TGTGCCAGCAGTGAAGTGGTTCGGAGCAATCAGCCCCAGCATTTT. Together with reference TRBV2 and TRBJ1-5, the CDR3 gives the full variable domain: EPEVTQTPSHQVTQMGQEVILRCVPISNHLYFYWYRQILGQKVEFLVSFYNNEISEKSEIFDDQFSVERPDGSNFTLKIRSTKLEDSAMYFCASSEVVRSNQPQHFGDGTRLSIL.

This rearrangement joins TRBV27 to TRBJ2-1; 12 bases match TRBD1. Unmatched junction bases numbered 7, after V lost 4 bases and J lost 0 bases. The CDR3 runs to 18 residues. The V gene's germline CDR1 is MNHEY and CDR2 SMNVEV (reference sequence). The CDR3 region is CASSYGTGGAGSYNEQFF. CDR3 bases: TGTGCCAGCAGTTACGGGACAGGGGGCGCGGGCTCCTACAATGAGCAGTTCTTC.

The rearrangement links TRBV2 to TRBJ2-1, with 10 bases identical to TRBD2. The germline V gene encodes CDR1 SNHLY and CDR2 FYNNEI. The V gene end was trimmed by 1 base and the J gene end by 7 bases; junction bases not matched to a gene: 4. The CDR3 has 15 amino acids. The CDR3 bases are TGTGCCAGCAGTGAAGAGGCTAGCGGGAGAAATGAGCAGTTCTTC. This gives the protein CASSEEASGRNEQFF. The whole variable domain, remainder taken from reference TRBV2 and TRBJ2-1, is EPEVTQTPSHQVTQMGQEVILRCVPISNHLYFYWYRQILGQKVEFLVSFYNNEISEKSEIFDDQFSVERPDGSNFTLKIRSTKLEDSAMYFCASSEEASGRNEQFFGPGTRLTVL.

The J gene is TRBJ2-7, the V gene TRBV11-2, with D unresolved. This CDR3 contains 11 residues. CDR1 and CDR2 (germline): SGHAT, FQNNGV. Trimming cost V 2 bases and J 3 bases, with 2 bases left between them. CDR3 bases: TGTGCCAGCAGCTTACACTACGAGCAGTACTTC. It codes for CASSLHYEQYF.

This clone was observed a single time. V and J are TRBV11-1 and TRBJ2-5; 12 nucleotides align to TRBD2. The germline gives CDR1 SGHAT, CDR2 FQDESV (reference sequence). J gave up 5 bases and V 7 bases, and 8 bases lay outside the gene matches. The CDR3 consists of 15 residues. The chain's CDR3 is CASTMTSGSLETQYF. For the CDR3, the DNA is TGTGCCAGCACCATGACTAGCGGGAGTTTGGAGACCCAGTACTTC.

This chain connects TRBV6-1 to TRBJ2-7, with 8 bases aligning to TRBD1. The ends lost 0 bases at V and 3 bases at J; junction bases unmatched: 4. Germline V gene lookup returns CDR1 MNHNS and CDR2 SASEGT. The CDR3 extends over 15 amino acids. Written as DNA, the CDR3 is TGTGCCAGCAGTGAAGCATGGGGGACAGGCTACGAGCAGTACTTC. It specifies CASSEAWGTGYEQYF.

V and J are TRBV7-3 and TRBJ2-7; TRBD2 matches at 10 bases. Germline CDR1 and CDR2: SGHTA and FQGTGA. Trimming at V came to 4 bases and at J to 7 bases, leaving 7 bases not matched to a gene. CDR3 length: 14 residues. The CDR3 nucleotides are TGTGCCAGCAGCTCAGTGGCTAGCGGGAGTGAGCAGTACTTC. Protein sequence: CASSSVASGSEQYF.

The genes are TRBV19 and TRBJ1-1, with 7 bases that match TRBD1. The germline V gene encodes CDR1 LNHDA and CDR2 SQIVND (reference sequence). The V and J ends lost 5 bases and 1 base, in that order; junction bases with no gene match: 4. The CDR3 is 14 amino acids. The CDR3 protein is CASSGRTGNTEAFF. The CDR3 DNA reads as TGTGCCAGTAGTGGCCGGACAGGGAACACTGAAGCTTTCTTT. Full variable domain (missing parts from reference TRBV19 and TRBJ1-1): DGGITQSPKYLFRKEGQNVTLSCEQNLNHDAMYWYRQDPGQGLRLIYYSQIVNDFQKGDIAEGYSVSREKKESFPLTVTSAQKNPTAFYLCASSGRTGNTEAFFGQGTRLTVV.

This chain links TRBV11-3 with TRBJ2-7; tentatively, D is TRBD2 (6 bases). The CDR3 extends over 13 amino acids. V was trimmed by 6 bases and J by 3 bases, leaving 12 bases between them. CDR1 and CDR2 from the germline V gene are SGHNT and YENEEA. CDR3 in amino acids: CASSPGDNYEQYF. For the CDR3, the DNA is TGTGCCAGCAGTCCGGGGGATAACTACGAGCAGTACTTC.

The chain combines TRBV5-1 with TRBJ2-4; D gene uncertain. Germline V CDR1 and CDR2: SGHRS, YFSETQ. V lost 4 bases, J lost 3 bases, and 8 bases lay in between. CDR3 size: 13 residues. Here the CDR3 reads CASSDNGKNIQYF. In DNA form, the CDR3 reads TGCGCCAGCAGCGACAACGGCAAAAACATTCAGTACTTC.

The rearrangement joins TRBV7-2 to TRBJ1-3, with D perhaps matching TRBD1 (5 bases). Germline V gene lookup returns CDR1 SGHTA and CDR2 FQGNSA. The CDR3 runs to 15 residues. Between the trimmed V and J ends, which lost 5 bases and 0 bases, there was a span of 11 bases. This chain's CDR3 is CASSHQGNSGNTIYF. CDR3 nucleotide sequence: TGTGCCAGCAGCCATCAGGGTAACTCTGGAAACACCATATATTTT. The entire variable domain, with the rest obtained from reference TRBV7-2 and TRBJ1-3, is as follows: GAGVSQSPSNKVTEKGKDVELRCDPISGHTALYWYRQSLGQGLEFLIYFQGNSAPDKSGLPSDRFSAERTGGSVSTLTIQRTQQEDSAVYLCASSHQGNSGNTIYFGEGSWLTVV.

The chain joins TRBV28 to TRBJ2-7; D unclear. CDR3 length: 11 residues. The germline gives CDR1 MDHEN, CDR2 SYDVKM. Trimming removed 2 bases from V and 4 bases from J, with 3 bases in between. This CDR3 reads CASSLKYEQYF. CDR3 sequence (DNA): TGTGCCAGCAGTTTAAAGTACGAGCAGTACTTC. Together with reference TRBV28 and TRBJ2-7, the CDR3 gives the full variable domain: DVKVTQSSRYLVKRTGEKVFLECVQDMDHENMFWYRQDPGLGLRLIYFSYDVKMKEKGDIPEGYSVSREKKERFSLILESASTNQTSMYLCASSLKYEQYFGPGTRLTVT.

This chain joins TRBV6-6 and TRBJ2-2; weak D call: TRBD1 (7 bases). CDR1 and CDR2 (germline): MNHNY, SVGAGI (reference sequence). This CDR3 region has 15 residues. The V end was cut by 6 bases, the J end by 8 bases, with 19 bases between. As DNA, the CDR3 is TGTGCCAGCAGGGATCGGACAGGCCGGGGGGGGGAGCTGTTTTTT. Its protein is CASRDRTGRGGELFF.

The chain's CDR3 is CAWRQEKETQYF. In DNA, the CDR3 is TGTGCCTGGAGACAGGAAAAAGAGACCCAGTACTTC. V is TRBV30 and J is TRBJ2-5; D may be TRBD1 (5 bases). The CDR3 length is 12 residues. The V end lost 3 bases, the J end lost 3 bases, and 8 bases lay between the germline ends. Germline lookup yields CDR1 GTSNPN and CDR2 SVGIG (reference sequence). The variable domain in full, with the rest retrieved from reference TRBV30 and TRBJ2-5, is SQTIHQWPATLVQPVGSPLSLECTVEGTSNPNLYWYRQAAGRGLQLLFYSVGIGQISSEVPQNLSASRPQDRQFILSSKKLLLSDSGFYLCAWRQEKETQYFGPGTRLLVL.

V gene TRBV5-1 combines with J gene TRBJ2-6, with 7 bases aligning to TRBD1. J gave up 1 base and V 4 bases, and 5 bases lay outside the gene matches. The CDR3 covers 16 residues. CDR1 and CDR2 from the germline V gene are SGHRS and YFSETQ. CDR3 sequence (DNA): TGCGCCAGCAGCGGGGGACAGTTATCTGGGGCCAACGTCCTGACTTTC. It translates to CASSGGQLSGANVLTF.

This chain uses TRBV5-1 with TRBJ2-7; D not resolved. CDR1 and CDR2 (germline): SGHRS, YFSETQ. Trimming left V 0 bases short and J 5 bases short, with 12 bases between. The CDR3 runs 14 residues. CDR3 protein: CASSLGPSTDEQYF. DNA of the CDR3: TGCGCCAGCAGCTTGGGCCCGTCGACGGACGAGCAGTACTTC. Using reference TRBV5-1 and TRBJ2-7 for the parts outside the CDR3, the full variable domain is KAGVTQTPRYLIKTRGQQVTLSCSPISGHRSVSWYQQTPGQGLQFLFEYFSETQRNKGNFPGRFSGRQFSNSRSEMNVSTLELGDSALYLCASSLGPSTDEQYFGPGTRLTVT.

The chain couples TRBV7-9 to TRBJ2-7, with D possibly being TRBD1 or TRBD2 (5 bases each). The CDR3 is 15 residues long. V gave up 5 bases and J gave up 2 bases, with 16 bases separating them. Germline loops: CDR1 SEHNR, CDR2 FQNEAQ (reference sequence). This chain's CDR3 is CASSPSGAETYEQYF. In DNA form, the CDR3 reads TGTGCCAGCAGCCCATCCGGGGCAGAAACCTACGAGCAGTACTTC.

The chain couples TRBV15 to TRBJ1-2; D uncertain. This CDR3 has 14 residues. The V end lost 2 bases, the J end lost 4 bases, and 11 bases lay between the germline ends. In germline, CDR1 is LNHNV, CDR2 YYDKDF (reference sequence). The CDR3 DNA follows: TGTGCCACCAGCAGACTGGGCACCCTCTATGGCTACACCTTC. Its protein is CATSRLGTLYGYTF.

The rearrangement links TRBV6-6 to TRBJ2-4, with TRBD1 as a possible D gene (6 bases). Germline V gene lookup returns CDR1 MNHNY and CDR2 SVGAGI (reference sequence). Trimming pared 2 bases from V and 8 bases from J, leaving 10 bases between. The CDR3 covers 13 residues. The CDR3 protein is CASSYTGQHIQYF. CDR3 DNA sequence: TGTGCCAGCAGTTACACCGGACAGCACATTCAGTACTTC.

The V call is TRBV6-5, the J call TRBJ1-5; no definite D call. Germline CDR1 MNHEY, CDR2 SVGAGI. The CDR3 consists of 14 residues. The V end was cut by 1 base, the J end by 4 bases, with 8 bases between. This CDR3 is CASSYLGRNQPQHF. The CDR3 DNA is TGTGCCAGCAGTTACTTGGGGAGGAATCAGCCCCAGCATTTT.